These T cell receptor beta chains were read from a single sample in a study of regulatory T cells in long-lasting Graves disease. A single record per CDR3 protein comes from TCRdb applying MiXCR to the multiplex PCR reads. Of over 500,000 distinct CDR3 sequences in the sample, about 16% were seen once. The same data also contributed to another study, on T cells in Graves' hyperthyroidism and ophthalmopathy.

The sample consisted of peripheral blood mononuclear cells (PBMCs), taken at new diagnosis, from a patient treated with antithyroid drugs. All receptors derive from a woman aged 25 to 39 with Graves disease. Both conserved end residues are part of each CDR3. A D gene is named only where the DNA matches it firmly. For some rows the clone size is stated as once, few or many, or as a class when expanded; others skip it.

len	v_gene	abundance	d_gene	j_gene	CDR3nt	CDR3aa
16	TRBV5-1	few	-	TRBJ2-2	TGCGCCAGCAGCTCCCGGGCGGATAGAAACACCGGGGAGCTGTTTTTT	CASSSRADRNTGELFF
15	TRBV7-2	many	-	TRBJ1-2	TGTGCCAGCAGCTTAGATCGGGGTCGGGCCTATGGCTACACCTTC	CASSLDRGRAYGYTF
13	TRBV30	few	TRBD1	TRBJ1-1	TGTGCCAGCCGGGACAGCAGAAGAAATGAAGCTTTCTTT	CASRDSRRNEAFF
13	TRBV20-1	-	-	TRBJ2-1	TGCAGTGCTAGAGCGCCGGGGAGCCATGAGCAGTTCTTC	CSARAPGSHEQFF
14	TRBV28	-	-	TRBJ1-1	TGTGCCAGCAGTTTGGCGGGGGCGCGGACTGAAGCTTTCTTT	CASSLAGARTEAFF
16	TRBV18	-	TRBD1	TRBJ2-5	TGTGCCAGTTCATCTGTCCGGACAGGGGGCCAAGAGACCCAGTACTTC	CASSSVRTGGQETQYF
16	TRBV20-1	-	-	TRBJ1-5	TGCAGTGCTACGACTTCGACTGGCCAGGGCAGCCGGCCCCAGCATTTT	CSATTSTGQGSRPQHF
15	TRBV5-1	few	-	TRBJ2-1	TGCGCCAGCAGCTCCGCAGCCAGCTCCTACAATGAGCAGTTCTTC	CASSSAASSYNEQFF
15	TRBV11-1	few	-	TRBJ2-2	TGTGCCAGCAGCTTAGGAAGCGGCAACACCGGGGAGCTGTTTTTT	CASSLGSGNTGELFF
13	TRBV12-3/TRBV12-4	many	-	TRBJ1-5	TGTGCCAGCAGCCCGAGACCTAATCAGCCCCAGCATTTT	CASSPRPNQPQHF
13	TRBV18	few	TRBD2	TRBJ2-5	TGTGCCAGCTCACCAGGGAGGGCAGAGACCCAGTACTTC	CASSPGRAETQYF
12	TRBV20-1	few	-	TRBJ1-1	TGCAGTGCTAGGGCCCCCGGCACTGAAGCTTTCTTT	CSARAPGTEAFF
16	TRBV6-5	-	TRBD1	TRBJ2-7	TGTGCCAGCAGTTACTCGGCTTGGGGACAGGGCTACGAGCAGTACTTC	CASSYSAWGQGYEQYF
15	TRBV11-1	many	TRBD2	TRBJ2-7	TGTGCCAGCAGCGCACAGGGACTAGCGGACTACGAGCAGTACTTC	CASSAQGLADYEQYF
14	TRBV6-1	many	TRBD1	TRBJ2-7	TGTGCCAGCAGTGAACAGGGGGTTGCGGACGAGCAGTACTTC	CASSEQGVADEQYF
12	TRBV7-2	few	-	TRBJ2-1	TGTGCCAGCAGCTATCCATACAATGAGCAGTTCTTC	CASSYPYNEQFF
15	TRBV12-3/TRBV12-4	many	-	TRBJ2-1	TGTGCCAGCAGTCCCCGTGTTCTTGATTACAATGAGCAGTTCTTC	CASSPRVLDYNEQFF
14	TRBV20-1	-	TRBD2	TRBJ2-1	TGCAGTGCCTCCAGCGGGATAGTTATCTATGAGCAGTTCTTC	CSASSGIVIYEQFF
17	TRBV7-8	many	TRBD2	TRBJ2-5	TGTGCCAGCAGCTTAGAATGGGGACTAGCTAGGGGTGAGACCCAGTACTTC	CASSLEWGLARGETQYF
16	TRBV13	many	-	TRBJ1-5	TGTGCCAGCAGCTTAGGGTACCGGAATCGCAATCAGCCCCAGCATTTT	CASSLGYRNRNQPQHF
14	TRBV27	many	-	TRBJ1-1	TGTGCCAGCAGTCCCCGGATGGGGGGCACTGAAGCTTTCTTT	CASSPRMGGTEAFF
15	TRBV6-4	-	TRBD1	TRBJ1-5	TGTGCCAGCAGATCCCGACAGGGGCGGGCTCAGCCCCAGCATTTT	CASRSRQGRAQPQHF